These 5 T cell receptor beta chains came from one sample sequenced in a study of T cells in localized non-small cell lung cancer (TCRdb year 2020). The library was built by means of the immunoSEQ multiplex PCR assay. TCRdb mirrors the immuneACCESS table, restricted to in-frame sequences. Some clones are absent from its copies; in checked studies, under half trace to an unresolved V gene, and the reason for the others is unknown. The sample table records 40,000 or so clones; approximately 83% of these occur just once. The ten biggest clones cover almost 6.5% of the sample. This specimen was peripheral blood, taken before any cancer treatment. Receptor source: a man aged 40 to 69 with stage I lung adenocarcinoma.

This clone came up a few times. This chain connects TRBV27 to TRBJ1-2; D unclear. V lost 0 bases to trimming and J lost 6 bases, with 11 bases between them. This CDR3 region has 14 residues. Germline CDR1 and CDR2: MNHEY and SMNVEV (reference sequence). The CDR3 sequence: CASSLSSGFDGYTF. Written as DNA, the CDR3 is TGTGCCAGCAGTTTATCCTCAGGCTTCGATGGCTACACCTTC.

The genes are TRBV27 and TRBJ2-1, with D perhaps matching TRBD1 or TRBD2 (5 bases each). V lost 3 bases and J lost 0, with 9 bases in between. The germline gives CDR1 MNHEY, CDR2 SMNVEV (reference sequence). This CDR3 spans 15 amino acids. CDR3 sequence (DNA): TGTGCCAGCAGTTTTCAGGGAGTCTCCTACAATGAGCAGTTCTTC. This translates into CASSFQGVSYNEQFF.

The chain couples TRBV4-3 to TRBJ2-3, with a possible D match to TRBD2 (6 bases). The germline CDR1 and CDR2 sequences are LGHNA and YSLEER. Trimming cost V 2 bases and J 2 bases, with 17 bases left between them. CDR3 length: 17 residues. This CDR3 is CASSQMLAWEFTDTQYF. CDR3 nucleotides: TGCGCCAGCAGCCAAATGCTAGCGTGGGAGTTCACAGATACGCAGTATTTT.

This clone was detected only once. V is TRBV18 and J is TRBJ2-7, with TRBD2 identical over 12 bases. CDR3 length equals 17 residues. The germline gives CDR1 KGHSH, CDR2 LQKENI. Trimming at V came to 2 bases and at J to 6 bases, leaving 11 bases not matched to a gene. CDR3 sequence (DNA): TGTGCCAGCTCACCAGGACTAGCGGGAACAGCGGTAGGCGAGCAGTACTTC. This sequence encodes CASSPGLAGTAVGEQYF.

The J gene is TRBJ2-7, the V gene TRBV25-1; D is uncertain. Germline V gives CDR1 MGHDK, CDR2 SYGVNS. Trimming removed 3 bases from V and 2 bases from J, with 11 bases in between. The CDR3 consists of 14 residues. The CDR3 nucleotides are TGTGCCAGCAGTGAGGTCTCGGGTACCTACGAGCAGTACTTC. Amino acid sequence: CASSEVSGTYEQYF.